Sequencing of this T cell receptor (beta chain) was carried out in a study of blood T cell repertoires in COVID-19. On the study more broadly: Researchers got acute and convalescent COVID-19 samples from the United States, Italy and Spain.

This CDR3 region has 18 residues. Per the germline V gene, CDR1 is KGHDR and CDR2 is SFDVKD. The V end was cut by 0 bases, the J end by 0 bases, with 14 bases between. Measured with immunoSEQ multiplex PCR; TCRdb has only the in-frame clones, and not every one. The data contain about 53,000 clones, roughly 89% of them singletons. This clone has just one count. The chain joins TRBV24-1 to TRBJ1-3, with D possibly being TRBD1 (6 bases). The source material was peripheral blood. The clonotype comes from a man older than 75 with acute or convalescent COVID-19. The CDR3 here is CATSDLAGTPDSGNTIYF. DNA for the CDR3: TGTGCCACCAGTGATTTGGCCGGGACACCGGACTCTGGAAACACCATATATTTT.